These T cell receptor beta chains were read from a single sample in a study of CD8 T cells in Susac syndrome. A single record per CDR3 protein comes from TCRdb applying MiXCR to the immunoSEQ multiplex PCR reads. The data hold about 190,000 distinct CDR3 sequences, with 93% observed a single time. Sequencing input: CD4+ T cells from PBMCs. The receptors here all came from a human donor in good health. Each CDR3 is given with its conserved first and last residue. D genes are given only for firm matches. Only some rows state a clone size, as once, few, many or a class for expanded clones.

size	J	V	D	DNA	CDR3
NA	TRBJ2-5	TRBV10-3	TRBD1	TGTGCCATCAGTGAGTCGGTCAGGGGGCGCGAGACCCAGTACTTC	CAISESVRGRETQYF
NA	TRBJ1-1	TRBV7-8	NA	TGTGCCAGCAGCCTGGGGGGGGGACTCACTGAAGCTTTCTTT	CASSLGGGLTEAFF
once	TRBJ1-1	TRBV7-2	NA	TGTGCCAGCAGCTTAGGGCCGGGAACGACTGAAGCTTTCTTT	CASSLGPGTTEAFF
NA	TRBJ2-3	TRBV7-9	NA	TGTGCCAGCAGCTTAGCCTCTAGCACAGATACGCAGTATTTT	CASSLASSTDTQYF
NA	TRBJ2-5	TRBV29-1	TRBD2	TGCAGCGTTGCCACTAGCGGGGGGACAGGGGAGACCCAGTACTTC	CSVATSGGTGETQYF
NA	TRBJ1-2	TRBV7-9	NA	TGTGCCAGCAGCCGGACGGAATTCTATGGCTACACCTTC	CASSRTEFYGYTF
NA	TRBJ2-3	TRBV19	NA	TGTGCCAGTAGAAATAGCGGAGACACAGATACGCAGTATTTT	CASRNSGDTDTQYF
NA	TRBJ1-6	TRBV25-1	NA	TGTGCCAGCAGTGAAGACAGATATAATTCACCCCTCCACTTT	CASSEDRYNSPLHF
once	TRBJ2-1	TRBV27	TRBD2	TGTGCCAGCAGTTTAATAGCGGGGGGGAGCTCCTACAATGAGCAGTTCTTC	CASSLIAGGSSYNEQFF
NA	TRBJ2-3	TRBV4-3	NA	TGCGCCAGCAGCCAAGATCGGGGGGCGGCCCCAGATACGCAGTATTTT	CASSQDRGAAPDTQYF